Listed below are T cell receptor beta chains from one sample, sequenced in a study of cytomegalovirus exposure and HLA in healthy donors. Some clones are missing from TCRdb's copy, which holds only in-frame ones; the method was immunoSEQ multiplex PCR. The sample includes around 130,000 clones, about four fifths of them seen just once. Specimen: PBMCs. The source of these receptors is a woman aged 40 to 49 in good health and CMV-seronegative. The CDR3 runs from the conserved cysteine through the conserved F or W. D genes are given only for firm matches. Only part of the rows carry a size: once, few, many, or a class if the clone is expanded.

d_call: TRBD2; j_call: TRBJ2-3; clone_size: .; v_call: TRBV4-2; cdr3_nt: TGTGCCAGCAGCCAAGAAGGGGGACTAGGCACAGATACGCAGTATTTT; cdr3_aa: CASSQEGGLGTDTQYF
d_call: TRBD1; j_call: TRBJ1-5; clone_size: .; v_call: TRBV18; cdr3_nt: TGTGCCAGCTCACCCACAGACAGGGAGAATCAGCCCCAGCATTTT; cdr3_aa: CASSPTDRENQPQHF
d_call: TRBD1; j_call: TRBJ2-7; clone_size: .; v_call: TRBV29-1; cdr3_nt: TGCAGCGTTGAAGGCACGGGACAGGGAGGCTACGAGCAGTACTTC; cdr3_aa: CSVEGTGQGGYEQYF
d_call: TRBD2; j_call: TRBJ2-1; clone_size: .; v_call: TRBV5-4; cdr3_nt: TGTGCCAGTAAAGAAGCGGGAGGGTTCAATGAGCAGTTCTTC; cdr3_aa: CASKEAGGFNEQFF
d_call: .; j_call: TRBJ2-2; clone_size: .; v_call: TRBV25-1; cdr3_nt: TGTGCCAGCAGTGAACCAGGGTGGGGGGAGCTGTTTTTT; cdr3_aa: CASSEPGWGELFF
d_call: .; j_call: TRBJ1-1; clone_size: once; v_call: TRBV5-1; cdr3_nt: TGCGCCAGCAGCTTTGGGGGGGAGGGCACTGAAGCTTTCTTT; cdr3_aa: CASSFGGEGTEAFF
d_call: .; j_call: TRBJ2-5; clone_size: .; v_call: TRBV10-1; cdr3_nt: TGCGCCAGCCAAAAGGAACAATCGAGAGGGACCCAGTACTTC; cdr3_aa: CASQKEQSRGTQYF
d_call: .; j_call: TRBJ2-7; clone_size: few; v_call: TRBV6-1; cdr3_nt: TGTGCCAGCAGTGCTAATCAGGGTAATGCGTACGAGCAGTACTTC; cdr3_aa: CASSANQGNAYEQYF
d_call: TRBD2; j_call: TRBJ2-1; clone_size: .; v_call: TRBV9; cdr3_nt: TGTGCCAGCAGCGAGGGACTAGCGGGTAAGGGTGAGCAGTTCTTC; cdr3_aa: CASSEGLAGKGEQFF
d_call: TRBD2; j_call: TRBJ2-2; clone_size: .; v_call: TRBV6-5; cdr3_nt: TGTGCCAGCAGTCGGACGTACCGGGAGGCCGGGGAGCTGTTTTTT; cdr3_aa: CASSRTYREAGELFF
d_call: .; j_call: TRBJ2-5; clone_size: .; v_call: TRBV19; cdr3_nt: TGTGCCAGTAGTTCAGGGCACGGAGAGACCCAGTACTTC; cdr3_aa: CASSSGHGETQYF
d_call: TRBD2; j_call: TRBJ2-7; clone_size: .; v_call: TRBV29-1; cdr3_nt: TGCAGCGTTGAAGCCAGCGGGAGAGTCGAGCAGTACTTC; cdr3_aa: CSVEASGRVEQYF
d_call: .; j_call: TRBJ2-7; clone_size: .; v_call: TRBV5-1; cdr3_nt: TGCGCCAGCAGCTTGCCCAGAACCCCCCTCGAGCAGTACTTC; cdr3_aa: CASSLPRTPLEQYF
d_call: TRBD2; j_call: TRBJ2-5; clone_size: .; v_call: TRBV29-1; cdr3_nt: TGCAGCGTCGAGGGCGGGACTAGCGGGGTCGAGACCCAGTACTTC; cdr3_aa: CSVEGGTSGVETQYF
d_call: TRBD1; j_call: TRBJ2-7; clone_size: .; v_call: TRBV10-3; cdr3_nt: TGTGCCGCGGGGACAGGGGGATCCTACGAGCAGTACTTC; cdr3_aa: CAAGTGGSYEQYF
d_call: .; j_call: TRBJ2-3; clone_size: .; v_call: TRBV7-6; cdr3_nt: TGTGCCAGCAGCAATCCTCCGGGTACAGATACGCAGTATTTT; cdr3_aa: CASSNPPGTDTQYF
d_call: TRBD2; j_call: TRBJ2-1; clone_size: .; v_call: TRBV25-1; cdr3_nt: TGTGCCAGCAGTGCCGCCGGGGGCGGGAGGAGGAATGAGCAGTTCTTC; cdr3_aa: CASSAAGGGRRNEQFF
d_call: TRBD2; j_call: TRBJ2-1; clone_size: .; v_call: TRBV6-1; cdr3_nt: TGTGCCAGCAGGGGGGGCCACGGGGGGGCCAATGAGCAGTTCTTC; cdr3_aa: CASRGGHGGANEQFF